The source of this TCR beta chain is a study of brain metastases from non-small cell lung cancer. This clone appeared a single time. Germline lookup yields CDR1 LNHDA and CDR2 SQIVND (reference sequence). Trimming at V came to 5 bases and at J to 5 bases, leaving 8 bases not matched to a gene. The CDR3 has 14 amino acids. Measured with immunoSEQ multiplex PCR; TCRdb has only the in-frame clones, and not every one. The sample shows just over 1,500 clones, about 90% of them seen only once. The sample consisted of tumor-adjacent normal tissue. The rearrangement joins TRBV19 to TRBJ1-2; 7 bases match TRBD1. The source is a donor at least 40 years old with non-small cell lung cancer. Here the CDR3 reads CASSPTDRLYGYTF. The CDR3 DNA reads as TGTGCCAGTAGTCCCACGGACAGGTTGTATGGCTACACCTTC.